These T cell receptor beta chains were read from a single sample in a study of T-cell memory formation after mild COVID-19. A single record per CDR3 protein comes from TCRdb applying MiXCR to the 5' RACE reads. The sample records 150,000 to 200,000 distinct CDR3 sequences, roughly 17% being singletons. Sequenced material: PBMCs or a T cell subset sorted from them (not recorded which). These receptors were collected from an adult woman who had mild COVID-19 (a few samples of this study predate the infection). Cell type and time point are not known. CDR3s include the opening cysteine and the closing phenylalanine or tryptophan. The order of the fields is CDR3 length, J gene, D gene, clone size, V gene, CDR3 DNA, CDR3 protein. A D gene is named only where the DNA matches it firmly. Rows give clone size only sometimes, using once, few, many, or a class for an expanded clone.

CDR3 length: 13; J gene: TRBJ2-7; D gene: TRBD1; clone size: .; V gene: TRBV29-1; CDR3 DNA: TGCAGCGTTCCCTCGACAGGGGGCTACGAGCAGTACTTC; CDR3 protein: CSVPSTGGYEQYF
CDR3 length: 14; J gene: TRBJ2-1; D gene: TRBD2; clone size: .; V gene: TRBV29-1; CDR3 DNA: TGCAGCGTTGATGCAGGGACTAGTAGGTCTGAGCAGTTCTTC; CDR3 protein: CSVDAGTSRSEQFF
CDR3 length: 16; J gene: TRBJ1-5; D gene: TRBD1; clone size: .; V gene: TRBV20-1; CDR3 DNA: TGCAGTGCTCCACACCCACAGGGGGCTCGCAATCAGCCCCAGCATTTT; CDR3 protein: CSAPHPQGARNQPQHF
CDR3 length: 16; J gene: TRBJ2-3; D gene: TRBD2; clone size: few; V gene: TRBV4-2; CDR3 DNA: TGTGCCAGCAGCCAAGATCGGACTAGCGGGGGCTATACGCAGTATTTT; CDR3 protein: CASSQDRTSGGYTQYF
CDR3 length: 14; J gene: TRBJ1-2; D gene: TRBD1; clone size: few; V gene: TRBV5-1; CDR3 DNA: TGCGCCAGCAGCTTGAGACAGGGCCCCTATGGCTACACCTTC; CDR3 protein: CASSLRQGPYGYTF
CDR3 length: 15; J gene: TRBJ1-2; D gene: .; clone size: .; V gene: TRBV6-5; CDR3 DNA: TGTTCCAGCAGTAACCCAACGGCGGGGTTCCCTGGCTACACCTTC; CDR3 protein: CSSSNPTAGFPGYTF
CDR3 length: 13; J gene: TRBJ2-5; D gene: TRBD1; clone size: .; V gene: TRBV29-1; CDR3 DNA: TGCAGCGTAGTCACAGGGGGCGGGGAGACCCAGTACTTC; CDR3 protein: CSVVTGGGETQYF
CDR3 length: 17; J gene: TRBJ2-7; D gene: TRBD2; clone size: few; V gene: TRBV3-1; CDR3 DNA: TGTGCCAGCAGCCAAGTCAGGACTAGCGGGGTATCCTACGAGCAGTACTTC; CDR3 protein: CASSQVRTSGVSYEQYF
CDR3 length: 12; J gene: TRBJ1-6; D gene: .; clone size: .; V gene: TRBV20-1; CDR3 DNA: TGCAGTGCTAGAGGCCCCAATTCACCCCTCCACTTT; CDR3 protein: CSARGPNSPLHF
CDR3 length: 14; J gene: TRBJ2-3; D gene: TRBD2; clone size: many; V gene: TRBV7-9; CDR3 DNA: TGTGCCAGCAGCCCTAGCGGGGGCACAGATACGCAGTATTTT; CDR3 protein: CASSPSGGTDTQYF
CDR3 length: 18; J gene: TRBJ1-1; D gene: .; clone size: few; V gene: TRBV18; CDR3 DNA: TGTGCCAGCTCTACGACAGGCCAGCGTGGGGGAGCGAACACTGAAGCTTTCTTT; CDR3 protein: CASSTTGQRGGANTEAFF
CDR3 length: 14; J gene: TRBJ1-1; D gene: .; clone size: .; V gene: TRBV7-9; CDR3 DNA: TGTGCCAGCAGCACCGGACAGTTCAACACTGAAGCTTTCTTT; CDR3 protein: CASSTGQFNTEAFF
CDR3 length: 15; J gene: TRBJ1-2; D gene: TRBD1; clone size: .; V gene: TRBV12-3/TRBV12-4; CDR3 DNA: TGTGCCAGCAGTTCGGGACAGGGGGCATACTATGGCTACACCTTC; CDR3 protein: CASSSGQGAYYGYTF
CDR3 length: 13; J gene: TRBJ2-4; D gene: .; clone size: .; V gene: TRBV20-1; CDR3 DNA: TGCAGTGCTACGTCTAATATCAAAAACATTCAGTACTTC; CDR3 protein: CSATSNIKNIQYF
CDR3 length: 15; J gene: TRBJ2-2; D gene: TRBD2; clone size: .; V gene: TRBV12-3/TRBV12-4; CDR3 DNA: TGTGCCAGCAGTTTATTGGCGGGAGGGAACGGGGAGCTGTTTTTT; CDR3 protein: CASSLLAGGNGELFF
CDR3 length: 15; J gene: TRBJ1-2; D gene: TRBD1; clone size: few; V gene: TRBV6-2/TRBV6-3; CDR3 DNA: TGTGCCAGCAGTTCCAGACAGGGGCACTCCTATGGCTACACCTTC; CDR3 protein: CASSSRQGHSYGYTF
CDR3 length: 13; J gene: TRBJ2-5; D gene: .; clone size: .; V gene: TRBV28; CDR3 DNA: TGTGCCAGCAGTTCCCATAGTACCAAGACCCAGTACTTC; CDR3 protein: CASSSHSTKTQYF
CDR3 length: 13; J gene: TRBJ2-5; D gene: .; clone size: many; V gene: TRBV12-3/TRBV12-4; CDR3 DNA: TGTGCCAGCAGTTTTAATGGCGAAGAGACCCAGTACTTC; CDR3 protein: CASSFNGEETQYF
CDR3 length: 18; J gene: TRBJ2-7; D gene: TRBD2; clone size: few; V gene: TRBV20-1; CDR3 DNA: TGCAGTGCTCTCTATCGGCCCCTACGGACTAGCGGTACCTACGAGCAGTACTTC; CDR3 protein: CSALYRPLRTSGTYEQYF
CDR3 length: 17; J gene: TRBJ2-5; D gene: TRBD2; clone size: .; V gene: TRBV7-3; CDR3 DNA: TGTGCCAGCAGCTTGATGGGCAGCGGGGGCCTCCAAGAGACCCAGTACTTC; CDR3 protein: CASSLMGSGGLQETQYF
CDR3 length: 13; J gene: TRBJ2-7; D gene: TRBD2; clone size: .; V gene: TRBV12-3/TRBV12-4; CDR3 DNA: TGTGCCAGCAGTGCCGGGACTAGCTACGAGCAGTACTTC; CDR3 protein: CASSAGTSYEQYF
CDR3 length: 16; J gene: TRBJ1-6; D gene: .; clone size: .; V gene: TRBV30; CDR3 DNA: TGTGCCTGCCCACTCAAGGGACTCCTGCGCAATTCACCCCTCCACTTT; CDR3 protein: CACPLKGLLRNSPLHF
CDR3 length: 14; J gene: TRBJ1-1; D gene: .; clone size: .; V gene: TRBV6-5; CDR3 DNA: TGTGCCAGCAGTTACTCAGCCACCGAGGGTGAAGCTTTCTTT; CDR3 protein: CASSYSATEGEAFF
CDR3 length: 14; J gene: TRBJ2-7; D gene: .; clone size: .; V gene: TRBV30; CDR3 DNA: TGTGCCTGGAGTGGGATAAGACGCACGGGCGAGCAGTACTTC; CDR3 protein: CAWSGIRRTGEQYF
CDR3 length: 13; J gene: TRBJ2-7; D gene: .; clone size: .; V gene: TRBV5-4; CDR3 DNA: TGTGCCAGCAGCTTCCCTGATTCCTACGAGCAGTACTTC; CDR3 protein: CASSFPDSYEQYF
CDR3 length: 11; J gene: TRBJ2-3; D gene: .; clone size: .; V gene: TRBV19; CDR3 DNA: TGTGCCAGTAAGAGCACAGATACGCAGTATTTT; CDR3 protein: CASKSTDTQYF
CDR3 length: 12; J gene: TRBJ2-7; D gene: .; clone size: few; V gene: TRBV2; CDR3 DNA: TGTGCCACCAAGGGTCGTTCCTACGAGCAGTACTTC; CDR3 protein: CATKGRSYEQYF
CDR3 length: 14; J gene: TRBJ1-5; D gene: TRBD1; clone size: .; V gene: TRBV18; CDR3 DNA: TGTGCCAGCTCGCGACAGGGGGCAGGTCAGCCCCAGCATTTT; CDR3 protein: CASSRQGAGQPQHF
CDR3 length: 14; J gene: TRBJ2-7; D gene: .; clone size: few; V gene: TRBV4-2; CDR3 DNA: TGTGCCAGCAGCCAAGCACAGGAAACCTACGAGCAGTACTTC; CDR3 protein: CASSQAQETYEQYF
CDR3 length: 13; J gene: TRBJ1-1; D gene: .; clone size: few; V gene: TRBV20-1; CDR3 DNA: TGCAGTGCTGAAAAGGGCCGTGCTACAGAAGCTTTCTTT; CDR3 protein: CSAEKGRATEAFF
CDR3 length: 17; J gene: TRBJ1-2; D gene: TRBD1; clone size: .; V gene: TRBV7-9; CDR3 DNA: TGTGCCAGCAGCTTAGCGCGGAGCAGGGGGCGTGGGGATGGCTACACCTTC; CDR3 protein: CASSLARSRGRGDGYTF
CDR3 length: 14; J gene: TRBJ1-1; D gene: .; clone size: .; V gene: TRBV5-1; CDR3 DNA: TGCGCCAGCAGTACCTGGACATTGAACACTGAAGCTTTCTTT; CDR3 protein: CASSTWTLNTEAFF
CDR3 length: 16; J gene: TRBJ1-5; D gene: TRBD1; clone size: few; V gene: TRBV24-1; CDR3 DNA: TGTGCCACCAGTGATTGGGCGACAGGGAACAATCAGCCCCAGCATTTT; CDR3 protein: CATSDWATGNNQPQHF
CDR3 length: 14; J gene: TRBJ2-3; D gene: .; clone size: many; V gene: TRBV5-1; CDR3 DNA: TGCGCCAGCAGCTTGGGTCGGATCACAGATACGCAGTATTTT; CDR3 protein: CASSLGRITDTQYF
CDR3 length: 15; J gene: TRBJ1-2; D gene: TRBD1; clone size: .; V gene: TRBV12-3/TRBV12-4; CDR3 DNA: TGTGCCAGCAGTGAAACGGGACAGGGTATCAATGGCTACACCTTC; CDR3 protein: CASSETGQGINGYTF
CDR3 length: 14; J gene: TRBJ1-4; D gene: TRBD1; clone size: few; V gene: TRBV4-2; CDR3 DNA: TGTGCCAGCAGCCATCAGGGGGGAAGAGTGAAACTGTTTTTT; CDR3 protein: CASSHQGGRVKLFF
CDR3 length: 15; J gene: TRBJ1-5; D gene: .; clone size: few; V gene: TRBV4-3; CDR3 DNA: TGCGCCAGCAGCCAAGAGGGGACCGACCAATGGCCCCAGCATTTT; CDR3 protein: CASSQEGTDQWPQHF
CDR3 length: 16; J gene: TRBJ2-7; D gene: TRBD1; clone size: .; V gene: TRBV6-2/TRBV6-3; CDR3 DNA: TGTGCCAGCACCCTTTACTCCGGGACAGGGATCTACGAGCAGTACTTC; CDR3 protein: CASTLYSGTGIYEQYF
CDR3 length: 16; J gene: TRBJ2-2; D gene: .; clone size: few; V gene: TRBV18; CDR3 DNA: TGTGCCAGCTCACCATTCCCCGGCGGCGTGGGCGGGGAGCTGTTTTTT; CDR3 protein: CASSPFPGGVGGELFF
CDR3 length: 14; J gene: TRBJ2-1; D gene: TRBD2; clone size: .; V gene: TRBV18; CDR3 DNA: TGTGCCAGCTCTGTTAGCGGGAGGGGCAATGAGCAGTTCTTC; CDR3 protein: CASSVSGRGNEQFF
CDR3 length: 13; J gene: TRBJ1-1; D gene: .; clone size: few; V gene: TRBV3-1; CDR3 DNA: TGTGCCAGCAGCCAAGATGAGGGTGGTGAAGCTTTCTTT; CDR3 protein: CASSQDEGGEAFF
CDR3 length: 17; J gene: TRBJ2-2; D gene: .; clone size: .; V gene: TRBV9; CDR3 DNA: TGTGCCAGCAGCGTAGTAGGGTTAGCATCGAACACCGGGGAGCTGTTTTTT; CDR3 protein: CASSVVGLASNTGELFF